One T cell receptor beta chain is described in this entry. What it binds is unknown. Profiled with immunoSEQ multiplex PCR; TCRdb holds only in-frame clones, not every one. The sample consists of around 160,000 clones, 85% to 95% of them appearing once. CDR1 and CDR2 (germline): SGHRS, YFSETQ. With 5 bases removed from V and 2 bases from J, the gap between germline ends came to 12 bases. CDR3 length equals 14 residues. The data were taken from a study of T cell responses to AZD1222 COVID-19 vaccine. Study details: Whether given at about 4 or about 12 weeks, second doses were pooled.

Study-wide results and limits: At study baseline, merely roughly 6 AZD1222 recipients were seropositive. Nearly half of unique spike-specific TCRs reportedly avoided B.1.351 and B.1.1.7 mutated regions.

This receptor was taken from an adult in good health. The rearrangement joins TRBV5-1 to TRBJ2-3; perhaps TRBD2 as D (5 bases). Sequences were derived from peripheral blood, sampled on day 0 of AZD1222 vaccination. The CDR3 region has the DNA TGCGCCAGCAGTAGGGAGAGGACCACAGATACGCAGTATTTT. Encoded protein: CASSRERTTDTQYF.